This TCR beta chain was identified during a study of T cells in localized non-small cell lung cancer. TCRdb's table, derived via immunoSEQ multiplex PCR, lists solely in-frame clones and lacks some. The sample lists 15,000 to 20,000 clones; nearly 90% were seen once. CDR1 is SGHDN, CDR2 FVKESK, per germline. This CDR3 has 12 residues. As to this clone: Its antigen is unknown.

The study, taken as a whole, reports: A single tumor region was sequenced, leaving heterogeneity possible. For the top 100 tumor clones, a median roughly 56 also appeared in adjacent lung.

The V gene is TRBV14, the J gene TRBJ2-5; D remains ambiguous. The J call may be wrong; the DNA end is better matched by TRBJ2-7. This sequence was found in a woman aged 40-75 years with stage III lung adenocarcinoma. The material was peripheral blood mononuclear cells, obtained before any cancer treatment. In DNA form, the CDR3 reads TGTGCCAGCAGCCAAGTTGACGTCGAGCAGTACTTC. This sequence encodes CASSQVDVEQYF.